Listed here are 9 T cell receptor beta chains from one sample, sequenced in a study of shared clonotypes between healthy human individuals. Repertoires were generated with immunoSEQ multiplex PCR, while TCRdb's copy carries only in-frame clones and drops some. The sample has fewer than 1.8 million clones, around 98.5% seen once. Sample: naive CD4+ T cells sorted from blood. Indicated subset: CD45RA+ positively selected. Receptors originate from a man aged 25 to 45 in good health.

This clone has only one observation. The chain uses TRBV15 and TRBJ1-5; possibly TRBD1 for D (5 bases). The length of the CDR3 is 17 residues. CDR1 is LNHNV, CDR2 YYDKDF, per germline (reference sequence). The ends were cut back, 0 bases at V and 6 bases at J, with 18 bases in the middle. The CDR3 is CATSRDRRGARGQPQHF. The CDR3 DNA follows: TGTGCCACCAGCAGAGATCGTCGCGGGGCGCGAGGTCAGCCCCAGCATTTT.

J is TRBJ2-1 and V is TRBV6-5, with D possibly TRBD1 on 5 matching bases. With 6 bases removed from V and 0 bases from J, the gap between germline ends came to 12 bases. The CDR3 has 15 amino acids. Germline loops: CDR1 MNHEY, CDR2 SVGAGI. The CDR3 nucleotides read TGTGCCAGCAGAAAGACAGCCACCTCCTACAATGAGCAGTTCTTC. Protein sequence: CASRKTATSYNEQFF.

The chain combines TRBV7-3 with TRBJ1-3; 7 bases agree with TRBD1. The CDR3 is made up of 14 amino acids. Trimming cost V 0 bases and J 7 bases; bases outside gene matches: 3. The germline V gene encodes CDR1 SGHTA and CDR2 FQGTGA. CDR3 sequence reads: CASSLTRDSNTIYF. The DNA for the CDR3 is TGTGCCAGCAGCTTAACGAGGGACAGTAACACCATATATTTT.

This chain links TRBV5-4 with TRBJ2-7; D is tentatively TRBD1 or TRBD2 (5 bases each). This CDR3 spans 14 amino acids. Germline CDR1 reads SGHNT; CDR2 reads YYREEE (reference sequence). The V gene lost 4 bases and the J gene lost 5 bases, with 16 bases spanning the gap. The CDR3 bases are TGTGCCAGCAGCCGCATGGGACCGTCCGACGAGCAGTACTTC. It is translated as CASSRMGPSDEQYF.

The chain recombines TRBV6-6 with TRBJ1-5, with 7 bases fitting TRBD1. The V and J ends lost 7 bases and 3 bases, in that order; junction bases with no gene match: 6. The CDR3 covers 14 residues. CDR1 is MNHNY, CDR2 SVGAGI, per germline (reference sequence). The DNA for the CDR3 is TGTGCCAGCACCTTGGGACAGCCCAATCAGCCCCAGCATTTT. Its protein product is CASTLGQPNQPQHF.

This chain uses TRBV13 with TRBJ2-2; D call uncertain. V was pared by 2 bases and J by 4 bases, with 14 bases between. Per the germline V gene, CDR1 is PRHDT and CDR2 is FYEKMQ (reference sequence). This CDR3 region has 16 residues. The CDR3 sequence: CASSLRPSRVTGELFF. The CDR3 region has the DNA TGTGCCAGCAGCTTAAGACCGAGTAGGGTCACCGGGGAGCTGTTTTTT. The full variable domain, with the rest looked up from reference TRBV13 and TRBJ2-2, is AAGVIQSPRHLIKEKRETATLKCYPIPRHDTVYWYQQGPGQDPQFLISFYEKMQSDKGSIPDRFSAQQFSDYHSELNMSSLELGDSALYFCASSLRPSRVTGELFFGEGSRLTVL.

The table lists this clone with a count of one. J is TRBJ1-1 and V is TRBV5-1; D is possibly TRBD1 (6 bases). CDR1 and CDR2 (germline): SGHRS, YFSETQ. Trimming shortened V by 3 bases and J by 5 bases, and 20 bases separated the two germline ends. The CDR3 sequence is 16 residues long. The DNA of the CDR3 is TGCGCCAGCAGCTGGGGGGCGGCCTTTGGAGGGACTGAAGCTTTCTTT. This codes for CASSWGAAFGGTEAFF.

The chain carries TRBV10-3 and TRBJ2-1; tentatively, D is TRBD2 (8 bases). This CDR3 spans 13 amino acids. Trimming took off 11 bases at V and 7 bases at J, with 18 bases between the two ends. Looked up from germline, CDR1 is ENHRY and CDR2 is SYGVKD. Here the CDR3 reads CALREGAGNEQFF. The DNA for the CDR3 is TGTGCCTTACGGGAGGGGGCAGGTAATGAGCAGTTCTTC.

The rearrangement uses TRBV28 and TRBJ2-7; 11 nucleotides align to TRBD1. After removal of 6 bases from V and 6 bases from J, the junction contained 1 base not matched to a gene. Germline V gene sequence: CDR1 MDHEN, CDR2 SYDVKM. This CDR3 is 12 amino acids long. As DNA, the CDR3 is TGTGCCAGCAGGGACAGGGGGCTCGAGCAGTACTTC. Amino acids: CASRDRGLEQYF.